Shown below are 24 T cell receptor beta chains from a single sample sequenced in a study of blood T cell repertoires in COVID-19. TCRdb keeps only in-frame clones here, not all; method: immunoSEQ multiplex PCR. The sample shows 200,000 to 250,000 clones, over 70% of them seen only once. Sequenced sample: peripheral blood. These receptors were taken from a woman in her 70s with acute or convalescent COVID-19.

The chain joins TRBV9 to TRBJ2-5, with no clear D. CDR1 is SGDLS, CDR2 YYNGEE, per germline. The length of the CDR3 is 13 residues. The V and J ends lost 0 bases and 7 bases respectively, with 10 bases between them. CDR3 residues: CASSVATFGTQYF. The DNA of the CDR3 is TGTGCCAGCAGCGTAGCTACTTTCGGGACCCAGTACTTC.

The J gene is TRBJ2-3, the V gene TRBV7-3; weak D call: TRBD2 (7 bases). Germline V gene lookup returns CDR1 SGHTA and CDR2 FQGTGA. This CDR3 is built from 13 residues. V was shortened by 10 bases and J by 9 bases, with 20 bases between the two germline ends. The CDR3 loop is CATSWEGEATQYF. The CDR3 nucleotides read TGTGCCACGAGCTGGGAGGGGGAGGCGACGCAGTATTTT. Variable domain in full (rest from reference TRBV7-3 and TRBJ2-3): GAGVSQTPSNKVTEKGKYVELRCDPISGHTALYWYRQSLGQGPEFLIYFQGTGAADDSGLPNDRFFAVRPEGSVSTLKIQRTERGDSAVYLCATSWEGEATQYFGPGTRLTVL.

The V gene is TRBV6-4, the J gene TRBJ1-1; 7 bases fit TRBD1. The CDR3 has 17 amino acids. The germline V gene has CDR1 MRHNA and CDR2 SNTAGT. CDR3 loop: CATRFPPKGGPNTEAFF. In DNA, the CDR3 is TGTGCGACCAGATTTCCCCCTAAAGGGGGCCCGAACACTGAAGCTTTCTTT.

The chain carries TRBV7-3 and TRBJ2-3, with D possibly being TRBD1 (5 bases). V was clipped by 2 bases and J by 4 bases, with 10 bases between them. The CDR3 is 14 residues long. Germline loops: CDR1 SGHTA, CDR2 FQGTGA. Here the CDR3 reads CASSLGASPDTQYF. The CDR3 nucleotides are TGTGCCAGCAGCTTAGGGGCCTCACCAGATACGCAGTATTTT.

The V and J genes are TRBV5-6 and TRBJ1-6, with 10 bases identical to TRBD1. The CDR3 length is 16 residues. V shed 0 bases, J shed 14 bases, and the junction held 11 bases outside the gene matches. Germline V gene lookup returns CDR1 SGHDT and CDR2 YYEEEE. In nucleotides, the CDR3 is TGTGCCAGCAGCTTGGGCCTGGGACAGGGGCCGTCGGCCCTCCACTTT. Its translation is CASSLGLGQGPSALHF.

The chain carries TRBV5-5 and TRBJ2-7; TRBD1 might be the D (6 bases). This CDR3 is built from 13 residues. Trimming removed 6 bases at V and 4 bases at J, with 14 bases between. CDR1 SGHKS and CDR2 YYEKEE come from the germline V gene (reference sequence). CDR3 residues: CASNKQGYYEQYF. The CDR3 DNA reads TGTGCCAGCAATAAACAGGGCTATTACGAGCAGTACTTC.

A few counts support this clone. The CDR3 here is CASKTSGVNTGELFF. Here the CDR3 DNA reads TGTGCCAGCAAGACTAGCGGGGTGAACACCGGGGAGCTGTTTTTT. The rearrangement joins TRBV9 to TRBJ2-2; 11 bases are a match to TRBD2. This CDR3 has 15 amino acids. V lost 6 bases and J lost 1; bases outside the gene matches: 2. Germline V gene lookup returns CDR1 SGDLS and CDR2 YYNGEE.

A single count supports this clone. The CDR3 DNA reads as TGTGCCAGCAGTTACTCGCCCGGGGGGGATACGCAGTATTTT. It encodes CASSYSPGGDTQYF. The chain links TRBV6-5 to TRBJ2-3, with 7 bases fitting TRBD2. J was trimmed by 6 bases and V by 0 bases; bases with no gene match: 3. This CDR3 has 14 residues. CDR1 is MNHEY and CDR2 is SVGAGI in the germline V gene.

The chain links TRBV3-1 (or the pseudogene TRBV3-2) to TRBJ1-3; D is unresolved. Germline V CDR1 and CDR2: LGHDT, YNNKEL (reference sequence). Trimming took off 0 bases at V and 0 bases at J, with 9 bases between the two ends. This CDR3 spans 16 amino acids. CDR3 amino acids: CASSQDLGVSGNTIYF. CDR3 coding DNA: TGTGCCAGCAGCCAAGATCTCGGAGTCTCTGGAAACACCATATATTTT.

The chain couples TRBV5-1 to TRBJ2-1; perhaps TRBD2 as D (5 bases). The CDR3 contains 14 residues. Trimming pared 4 bases from V and 5 bases from J, leaving 13 bases between. Germline V gives CDR1 SGHRS, CDR2 YFSETQ. CDR3 nucleotide sequence: TGCGCCAGCAGCCCGGAGGTTTCGGACAATGAGCAGTTCTTC. As protein: CASSPEVSDNEQFF.

The V gene is TRBV30, the J gene TRBJ2-2, with D possibly being TRBD1 (5 bases). The germline V gene encodes CDR1 GTSNPN and CDR2 SVGIG (reference sequence). This CDR3 has 14 residues. V lost 1 base and J 1 base, leaving 7 bases between the germline ends. CDR3 sequence (DNA): TGTGCCTGGAGTGCAGGGATGAACACCGGGGAGCTGTTTTTT. It codes for CAWSAGMNTGELFF.

The chain couples TRBV3-1 (or the pseudogene TRBV3-2) to TRBJ2-2; tentative D call: TRBD1 (5 bases). The germline CDR1 and CDR2 sequences are LGHDT and YNNKEL (reference sequence). The CDR3 is 16 residues long. Trimming took 2 bases from V and 5 from J, leaving 15 bases between them. The DNA for the CDR3 is TGTGCCAGCAGCCAAAGCCGCCAGGGAAGGACCGGGGAGCTGTTTTTT. It is translated as CASSQSRQGRTGELFF.

The J gene is TRBJ2-7, the V gene TRBV6-5; D is perhaps TRBD2 (7 bases). Trimming removed 7 bases from V and 1 base from J, with 17 bases in between. Germline loops: CDR1 MNHEY, CDR2 SVGAGI. The CDR3 runs to 15 residues. In DNA, the CDR3 is TGTGCCAGCATGGGGGGGGGCGCGGGGTCCTACGAGCAGTACTTC. Residues: CASMGGGAGSYEQYF.

V is TRBV9 and J is TRBJ1-1; 7 nucleotides agree with TRBD1. The CDR3 runs to 14 residues. Germline values: CDR1 SGDLS, CDR2 YYNGEE. V trimming: 4 bases; J trimming: 5 bases; junction bases outside the gene matches: 8. The DNA of the CDR3 is TGTGCCAGCAGCTCGTCACCCAGGGGGACTGAAGCTTTCTTT. Its protein product is CASSSSPRGTEAFF.

This chain links TRBV2 with TRBJ1-5; D not certain. V lost 0 bases and J lost 5, with 8 bases in between. Germline V gene data show CDR1 as SNHLY and CDR2 as FYNNEI. CDR3 length equals 14 residues. CDR3: CASSEAVSDQPQHF. The CDR3 DNA sequence: TGTGCCAGCAGTGAAGCGGTGTCGGATCAGCCCCAGCATTTT.

This chain uses TRBV11-2 with TRBJ2-2, with 11 bases aligning to TRBD2. The CDR3 has 16 amino acids. Germline V gene lookup returns CDR1 SGHAT and CDR2 FQNNGV. V gave up 2 bases and J gave up 2 bases; unmatched junction bases: 1. CDR3 nucleotide sequence: TGTGCCAGCAGCTTACTAGCGGGGGGTAACACCGGGGAGCTGTTTTTT. This translates into CASSLLAGGNTGELFF.

As DNA, the CDR3 is TGTGCCAGCTCCCCGGGTGGCCACCTTACCTACGAGCAGTACTTC. Its protein product is CASSPGGHLTYEQYF. The chain is built from TRBV18 and TRBJ2-7; no clear D. The CDR3 length is 15 residues. The germline CDR1 and CDR2 sequences are KGHSH and LQKENI. The V end was cut by 6 bases, the J end by 2 bases, with 17 bases between.

This sequence joins TRBV5-1 and TRBJ2-7; 10 nucleotides match TRBD1. This CDR3 is built from 15 residues. The germline V gene encodes CDR1 SGHRS and CDR2 YFSETQ. V lost 0 bases to trimming and J lost 7 bases; unmatched junction nucleotides: 7. The CDR3 sequence: CASSLEGQGFREQYF. The CDR3 nucleotides read TGCGCCAGCAGCTTGGAGGGACAGGGGTTTCGGGAGCAGTACTTC.

This chain uses TRBV19 with TRBJ1-2; D call uncertain. This CDR3 spans 16 amino acids. Germline assignment: CDR1 LNHDA and CDR2 SQIVND (reference sequence). Deletions cut 5 bases from V and 3 bases from J, with 19 bases between. The CDR3 is CASSPIDGRLHYGYTF. The CDR3 nucleotides read TGTGCCAGTAGTCCAATAGACGGCAGGCTCCACTATGGCTACACCTTC.

This chain uses TRBV18 with TRBJ2-7; 8 bases are shared with TRBD1. This CDR3 is built from 13 residues. Germline CDR1 reads KGHSH; CDR2 reads LQKENI. Trimming at V came to 2 bases and at J to 7 bases, leaving 4 bases not matched to a gene. CDR3 protein: CASSPDRGREQYF. DNA for the CDR3: TGTGCCAGCTCACCAGACAGGGGAAGGGAGCAGTACTTC.

The J gene is TRBJ2-2, the V gene TRBV2, with D possibly TRBD1 on 6 matching bases. Germline CDR1 SNHLY, CDR2 FYNNEI. This CDR3 spans 12 amino acids. Deletions cut 6 bases from V and 4 bases from J, with 6 bases between. Here the CDR3 reads CASRQGTGELFF. Written as DNA, the CDR3 is TGTGCCAGCAGACAGGGCACCGGGGAGCTGTTTTTT.

This chain uses TRBV7-9 with TRBJ1-2, with 7 bases lining up with TRBD1. CDR1 is SEHNR and CDR2 is FQNEAQ in the germline V gene (reference sequence). The CDR3 spans 13 residues. With 5 bases clipped from V and 8 bases from J, the junction kept 8 bases outside the gene matches. In nucleotides, the CDR3 is TGTGCCAGCAGCCCCGTGACAGGGAGCGGCTACACCTTC. Amino acid sequence: CASSPVTGSGYTF.

This clone appeared a few times. The rearrangement joins TRBV7-9 to TRBJ1-2; D might be TRBD1 (5 bases). The CDR3 is 15 residues long. V was cut by 1 base and J by 7 bases, with 16 bases left in between. Germline CDR1 reads SEHNR; CDR2 reads FQNEAQ (reference sequence). CDR3 in DNA: TGTGCCAGCAGCTTAGAAGGCCTGGGGCGTTCTGGCTACACCTTC. Translated: CASSLEGLGRSGYTF.

The chain carries TRBV4-1 and TRBJ2-7; 7 bases map to TRBD1. Germline lookup yields CDR1 MGHRA and CDR2 YSYEKL. The CDR3 contains 12 residues. With 8 bases clipped from V and 2 bases from J, the junction kept 3 bases outside the gene matches. Here the CDR3 DNA reads TGCGCCAGCCACGGGACAGCCTACGAGCAGTACTTC. Translation: CASHGTAYEQYF.